This TCR beta chain comes out of a study of early T cells in non-severe SARS-CoV-2 infection. Study in general: Sequencing of bulk RNA from unsorted whole blood was done, without chain pairing.

This clonotype has only a few counts. Its cognate antigen is unknown. This CDR3 comprises 15 residues. V lost 4 bases and J 4 bases, leaving 16 bases between the germline ends. Notes on the study in general: Matching with VDJdb favored anti-spike CD8 responses (missing private and CD4 specificities).

Individual cDNA molecules received unique molecular identifiers. Using its own MiXCR run on the 5' RACE reads, TCRdb lists one record per CDR3 protein. The top ten clones hold 15% of a sample with some 80,000 distinct CDR3 sequences, approximately 12% of them seen once. This TCR came from an adult who was a healthcare worker with PCR-confirmed SARS-CoV-2 infection or an uninfected control (not recorded which). The donor label of this sample is uncertain. The sample here was whole blood, taken at baseline. This chain connects TRBV12-3 or TRBV12-4 to TRBJ1-2; D uncertain. The DNA for the CDR3 is TGTGCCAGCAGTTCTCCGTTATTGTGGCGCTATGGCTACACCTTC. It translates to CASSSPLLWRYGYTF.